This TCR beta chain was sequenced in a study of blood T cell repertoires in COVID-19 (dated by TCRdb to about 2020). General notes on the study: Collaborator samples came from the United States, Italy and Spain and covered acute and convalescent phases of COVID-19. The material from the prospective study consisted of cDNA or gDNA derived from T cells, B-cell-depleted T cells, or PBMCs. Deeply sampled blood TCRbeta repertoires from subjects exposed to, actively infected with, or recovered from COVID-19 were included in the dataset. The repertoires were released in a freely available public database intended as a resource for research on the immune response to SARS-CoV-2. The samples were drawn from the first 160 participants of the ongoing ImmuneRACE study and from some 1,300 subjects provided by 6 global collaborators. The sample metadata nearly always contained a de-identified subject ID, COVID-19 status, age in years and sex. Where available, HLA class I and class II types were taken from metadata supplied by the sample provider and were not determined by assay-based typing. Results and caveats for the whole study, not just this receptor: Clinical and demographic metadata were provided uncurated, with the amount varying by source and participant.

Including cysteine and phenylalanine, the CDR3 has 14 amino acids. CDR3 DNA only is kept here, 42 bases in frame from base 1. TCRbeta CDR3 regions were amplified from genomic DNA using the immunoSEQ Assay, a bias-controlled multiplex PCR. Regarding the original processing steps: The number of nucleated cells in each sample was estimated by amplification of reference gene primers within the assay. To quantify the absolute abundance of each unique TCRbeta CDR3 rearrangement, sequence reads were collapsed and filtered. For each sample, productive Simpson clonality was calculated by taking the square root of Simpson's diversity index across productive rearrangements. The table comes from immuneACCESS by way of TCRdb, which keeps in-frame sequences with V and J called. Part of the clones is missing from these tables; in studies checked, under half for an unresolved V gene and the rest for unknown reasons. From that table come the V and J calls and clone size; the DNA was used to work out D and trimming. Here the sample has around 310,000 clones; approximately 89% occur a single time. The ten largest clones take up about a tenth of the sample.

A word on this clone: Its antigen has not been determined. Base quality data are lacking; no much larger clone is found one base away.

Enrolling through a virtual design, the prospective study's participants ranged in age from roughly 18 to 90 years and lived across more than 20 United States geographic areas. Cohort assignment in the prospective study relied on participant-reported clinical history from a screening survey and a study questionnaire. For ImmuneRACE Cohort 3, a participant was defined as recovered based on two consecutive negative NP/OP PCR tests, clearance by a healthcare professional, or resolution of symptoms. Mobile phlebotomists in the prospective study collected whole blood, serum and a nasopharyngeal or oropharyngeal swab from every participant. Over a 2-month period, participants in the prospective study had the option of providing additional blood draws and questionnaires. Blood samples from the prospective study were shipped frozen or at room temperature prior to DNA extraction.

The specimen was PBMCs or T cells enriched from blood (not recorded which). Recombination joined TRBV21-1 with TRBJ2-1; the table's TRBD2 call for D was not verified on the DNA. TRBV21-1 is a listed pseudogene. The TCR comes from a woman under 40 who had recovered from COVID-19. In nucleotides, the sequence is TGTGCCAGCAGCAAATTTGCCCTAGCGGATGAGCAGTTCTTC. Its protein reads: CASSKFALADEQFF.